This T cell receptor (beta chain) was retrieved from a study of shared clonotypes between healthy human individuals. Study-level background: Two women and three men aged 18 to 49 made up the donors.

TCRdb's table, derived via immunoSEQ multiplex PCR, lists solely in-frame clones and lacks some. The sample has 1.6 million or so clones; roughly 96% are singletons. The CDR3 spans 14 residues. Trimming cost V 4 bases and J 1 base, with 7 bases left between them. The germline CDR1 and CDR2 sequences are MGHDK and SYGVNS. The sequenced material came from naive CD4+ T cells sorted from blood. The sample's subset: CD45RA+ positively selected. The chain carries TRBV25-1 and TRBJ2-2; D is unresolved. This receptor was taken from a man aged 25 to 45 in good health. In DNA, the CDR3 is TGTGCCAGCAGTGCGCCAGTGAACACCGGGGAGCTGTTTTTT. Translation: CASSAPVNTGELFF.